This T cell receptor (beta chain) appears in the sequencing data of a study of blood T cell repertoires in COVID-19. The CDR3 runs to 13 residues. The ends lost 5 bases at V and 6 bases at J; junction bases unmatched: 7. Germline V gene lookup returns CDR1 SGHAT and CDR2 FQNNGV. Profiling relied on immunoSEQ multiplex PCR, and the TCRdb table lists in-frame clones only, not all of them. The table includes 130,000 or so clones, more than 80% detected once. The sequencing sample was made of peripheral blood. The chain carries TRBV11-2 and TRBJ2-7; 7 positions agree with TRBD1. The TCR originated in a human donor in a cohort sampled during active COVID-19. CDR3 residues: CASSLRAGGEQYV. As DNA, the CDR3 is TGTGCCAGCAGCCTAAGAGCAGGGGGCGAGCAGTACGTC.